The 27 T cell receptor beta chains below come from one sample, sequenced in a study of T cells in Graves' hyperthyroidism and ophthalmopathy. It was RNA transcripts that yielded the amplified TCR beta CDR3 regions. The TCR CDR3 was amplified in a first-round RT-PCR using the HTBI primer set. TCRdb itself ran the multiplex PCR reads through MiXCR, one entry per CDR3 protein. The sample includes a few hundred thousand distinct CDR3 sequences, 14% of them seen just once. The sample consisted of blood. These receptor sequences come from a woman aged 40 to 50 with Graves' hyperthyroidism.

As for this clonotype: It may be a read error: a sequence one base away is much more abundant. This rearrangement joins TRBV5-1 to TRBJ2-7, with 16 bases aligning to TRBD2. The J call is doubtful: the DNA matches TRBJ2-1 better. The germline V gene encodes CDR1 SGHRS and CDR2 YFSETQ. The CDR3 covers 16 residues. The CDR3 is CASSPGLAGGRYEQFF. In DNA, the CDR3 is TGCGCCAGCAGCCCGGGACTAGCGGGAGGGAGGTACGAGCAGTTCTTC.

The CDR3 here is CATSGGISYEQYF. The CDR3, as DNA: TGTGCCACCTCCGGGGGGATCTCCTACGAGCAGTACTTC. The chain is built from TRBV28 and TRBJ2-7; 7 nucleotides agree with TRBD2. With 10 bases clipped from V and 0 bases from J, the junction kept 6 bases outside the gene matches. Germline loops: CDR1 MDHEN, CDR2 SYDVKM. The CDR3 runs 13 residues.

This clonotype was counted at least ten times. The CDR3 DNA reads as TGCAGTGCTAGGTTTGGACAGGGGGACTACGAGCAGTACTTC. It translates to CSARFGQGDYEQYF. The rearrangement links TRBV20-1 to TRBJ2-7; 10 bases fit TRBD1. This CDR3 spans 14 amino acids. V lost 3 bases to trimming and J lost 3 bases; unmatched junction nucleotides: 5. CDR1 DFQATT and CDR2 SNEGSKA come from the germline V gene (reference sequence).

Ten or more counts support this clonotype. This chain links TRBV5-1 with TRBJ2-7, with 7 bases matching TRBD2. This CDR3 spans 14 amino acids. J was trimmed by 6 bases and V by 7 bases; bases with no gene match: 13. Per germline, CDR1 SGHRS and CDR2 YFSETQ. The CDR3 spells CASGASGQGGEQYF. CDR3 sequence (DNA): TGCGCCAGCGGGGCTAGCGGCCAAGGAGGCGAGCAGTACTTC.

This clonotype was found many times. V gene TRBV7-3 combines with J gene TRBJ1-1; D uncertain. The germline gives CDR1 SGHTA, CDR2 FQGTGA. V shed 4 bases and J shed 1 base, with 13 bases lying between them. CDR3 length equals 15 residues. The CDR3, as DNA: TGTGCCAGCAGCTCGCACACGAAGCAGAACACTGAAGCTTTCTTT. Residues: CASSSHTKQNTEAFF.

The chain carries TRBV12-3 or TRBV12-4 and TRBJ2-3; D possibly corresponds to TRBD1 (6 bases). This CDR3 is 16 amino acids long. Trimming left V 3 bases short and J 1 base short, with 14 bases between. CDR3 loop: CASSFNPRQGTDTQYF. The CDR3 bases are TGTGCCAGCAGTTTCAATCCCCGACAGGGCACAGATACGCAGTATTTT.

This clonotype has more than one count but fewer than ten. In nucleotides, the CDR3 is TGTGCCAGCAGCGTGGGACAGGGTGGCGGGGCCAACGTCCTGACTTTC. It specifies CASSVGQGGGANVLTF. This chain uses TRBV7-3 with TRBJ2-6; 9 bases line up with TRBD1. Germline loops: CDR1 SGHTA, CDR2 FQGTGA. Trimming cost V 5 bases and J 4 bases; bases outside gene matches: 6. The CDR3 length is 16 residues. Full variable domain (rest looked up from reference TRBV7-3 and TRBJ2-6): GAGVSQTPSNKVTEKGKYVELRCDPISGHTALYWYRQSLGQGPEFLIYFQGTGAADDSGLPNDRFFAVRPEGSVSTLKIQRTERGDSAVYLCASSVGQGGGANVLTFGAGSRLTVL.

Comments on this clonotype: The junction shows a germline mismatch at one end, possibly a read error. The V and J genes are TRBV5-1 and TRBJ2-5; D ambiguous. CDR1 is SGHRS and CDR2 is YFSETQ in the germline V gene. There are 14 residues in the CDR3. The CDR3 reads CASSLGTHQETRYF. The CDR3 region has the DNA TGCGCCAGCAGCCTGGGCACACACCAAGAGACCCGGTACTTC.

The genes are TRBV5-1 and TRBJ2-7; 8 positions match TRBD1. With 0 bases clipped from V and 3 bases from J, the junction kept 8 bases outside the gene matches. Per the germline V gene, CDR1 is SGHRS and CDR2 is YFSETQ. This CDR3 contains 16 residues. CDR3 sequence: CASSLEQGARDYEQYF. The CDR3 nucleotides read TGCGCCAGCAGCTTGGAGCAGGGGGCGAGGGACTACGAGCAGTACTTC.

Of note for this clonotype: Possible read error: a much larger clone is one base away. The chain combines TRBV7-3 with TRBJ2-1, with 7 bases fitting TRBD2. V lost 6 bases and J lost 8; bases outside the gene matches: 7. The CDR3 runs 13 residues. The V gene's germline CDR1 is SGHTA and CDR2 FQGTGA. CDR3: CASRDSGRDEQFF. The CDR3 region has the DNA TGTGCCAGCAGGGATAGCGGGCGGGATGAGCAGTTCTTC.

This clonotype was observed a few times. The chain is built from TRBV5-1 and TRBJ2-2; possible D gene TRBD1, 6 bases. This CDR3 is built from 16 residues. Germline CDR1 and CDR2: SGHRS and YFSETQ. The germline V and J ends were trimmed by 0 bases and 0 bases, with 9 bases remaining between them. The CDR3 spells CASSLGTVANTGELFF. The CDR3 coding sequence is TGCGCCAGCAGCTTGGGGACAGTCGCGAACACCGGGGAGCTGTTTTTT. The full variable domain, completed using reference TRBV5-1 and TRBJ2-2, is KAGVTQTPRYLIKTRGQQVTLSCSPISGHRSVSWYQQTPGQGLQFLFEYFSETQRNKGNFPGRFSGRQFSNSRSEMNVSTLELGDSALYLCASSLGTVANTGELFFGEGSRLTVL.

This clonotype appeared many times. The gene calls are TRBV11-3 and TRBJ2-2, with 8 bases aligning to TRBD2. V gave up 4 bases and J gave up 4 bases; unmatched junction bases: 2. The CDR3 runs to 14 residues. The germline CDR1 and CDR2 sequences are SGHNT and YENEEA. This CDR3 reads CASSSGGSTGELFF. CDR3 DNA: TGTGCCAGCAGCTCGGGAGGGTCCACCGGGGAGCTGTTTTTT.

This clonotype has a count of ten or more. The V and J genes are TRBV3-1 and TRBJ1-5; D is uncertain. The V end was cut by 0 bases, the J end by 2 bases, with 8 bases between. The CDR3 is 15 residues long. CDR1 and CDR2 from the germline V gene are LGHDT and YNNKEL (reference sequence). In DNA, the CDR3 is TGTGCCAGCAGCCAAGAGTATAGTGGCAATCAGCCCCAGCATTTT. It translates to CASSQEYSGNQPQHF.

A remark on this clonotype: Just one base apart from a much larger clone, this may be a read error. The chain employs TRBV12-3 or TRBV12-4 and TRBJ2-3, with 8 positions matching TRBD2. CDR3 length: 17 residues. V shed 6 bases, J shed 5 bases, and the junction held 16 bases outside the gene matches. The CDR3 spells CASSYLLGLVGEDTQYF. In nucleotides, the CDR3 is TGTGCCAGCAGCTACCTCCTGGGACTAGTGGGAGAAGATACGCAGTATTTT.

This clonotype turned up a few times. This sequence joins TRBV12-3 or TRBV12-4 and TRBJ1-4, with D possibly matching TRBD1 (6 bases). CDR3 length: 15 residues. Trimming removed 5 bases from V and 7 bases from J, with 17 bases in between. In nucleotides, the CDR3 is TGTGCCAGCAGTCTAGAGGGGGGACTAGTTGAAAAACTGTTTTTT. Translating gives CASSLEGGLVEKLFF.

The chain is built from TRBV5-6 and TRBJ1-5; D is possibly TRBD1 (6 bases). The CDR3 extends over 15 amino acids. V lost 4 bases and J lost 2, with 13 bases in between. Germline-derived CDR1 and CDR2 are SGHDT and YYEEEE. The CDR3 loop is CASSQQGFGNQPQHF. DNA for the CDR3: TGTGCCAGCAGCCAACAGGGTTTCGGCAATCAGCCCCAGCATTTT.

The rearrangement links TRBV24-1 to TRBJ2-1; D is unresolved. The V end was cut by 4 bases, the J end by 3 bases, with 15 bases between. This CDR3 is 16 amino acids long. Per the germline V gene, CDR1 is KGHDR and CDR2 is SFDVKD. Here the CDR3 DNA reads TGTGCCACCAGTGACCCGACCCTGAGCTTCTACAATGAGCAGTTCTTC. It is translated as CATSDPTLSFYNEQFF.

In this sample, this clonotype turned up a few times. The gene calls are TRBV6-1 and TRBJ2-1; D may be TRBD2 (5 bases). The CDR3 has 14 amino acids. Germline V CDR1 and CDR2: MNHNS, SASEGT. Trimming cost V 4 bases and J 8 bases, with 15 bases left between them. CDR3 residues: CASSARTLIYEQFF. Here the CDR3 DNA reads TGTGCCAGCAGTGCCCGGACTCTTATCTATGAGCAGTTCTTC.

This clonotype was detected many times. The genes are TRBV2 and TRBJ1-5; a weak D match, TRBD1 (5 bases). The CDR3 runs 16 residues. Germline V gene sequence: CDR1 SNHLY, CDR2 FYNNEI. V lost 3 bases, J lost 3 bases, and 15 bases lay in between. CDR3 DNA sequence: TGTGCCAGCAGTGATGGGAGGGGAGGGACCAATCAGCCCCAGCATTTT. Translating it yields CASSDGRGGTNQPQHF.

Ten or more counts support this clonotype. The chain couples TRBV6-1 to TRBJ1-3; no firm D call. The germline V and J ends were trimmed by 0 bases and 3 bases, with 15 bases remaining between them. Per the germline V gene, CDR1 is MNHNS and CDR2 is SASEGT. The CDR3 is 17 residues long. DNA for the CDR3: TGTGCCAGCAGTGAAGCGCTCCCCCGGGGAGGTGGAAACACCATATATTTT. Protein: CASSEALPRGGGNTIYF.

The chain employs TRBV28 and TRBJ2-1; 12 positions agree with TRBD2. V lost 5 bases to trimming and J lost 6 bases; unmatched junction nucleotides: 8. CDR1 and CDR2 from the germline V gene are MDHEN and SYDVKM. CDR3 length: 16 amino acids. The CDR3 nucleotides read TGTGCCAGCAGTCCCCGACTAGCGGGAGTGGGCAATGAGCAGTTCTTC. It encodes CASSPRLAGVGNEQFF.

This clonotype was seen a handful of times. The chain joins TRBV28 to TRBJ1-1, with a possible D match to TRBD1 (5 bases). The CDR3 runs 13 residues. Trimming left V 6 bases short and J 4 bases short, with 12 bases between. Germline loops: CDR1 MDHEN, CDR2 SYDVKM. The CDR3, as DNA: TGTGCCAGCAGGCCAGGGTCAGGCACTGAAGCTTTCTTT. It codes for CASRPGSGTEAFF.

In this sample, this clonotype turned up a few times. This chain uses TRBV5-1 with TRBJ1-5; possible D gene TRBD1, 5 bases. V shed 1 base and J shed 4 bases, with 15 bases lying between them. The CDR3 sequence is 16 residues long. CDR1 and CDR2 (germline): SGHRS, YFSETQ. CDR3 DNA sequence: TGCGCCAGCAGCTTGAATCCGGCAGGGTCGAATCAGCCCCAGCATTTT. Translated: CASSLNPAGSNQPQHF.

This clonotype has a count of ten or more. The J gene is TRBJ1-6, the V gene TRBV18; tentatively, D is TRBD1 (5 bases). The CDR3 is 14 amino acids. Germline CDR1 and CDR2: KGHSH and LQKENI. Trimming cost V 2 bases and J 7 bases, with 9 bases left between them. The CDR3 DNA is TGTGCCAGCTCACCAGGGGGTCTAAATTCACCCCTCCACTTT. Translating it yields CASSPGGLNSPLHF.

This clonotype was picked up a small number of times. The chain couples TRBV5-1 to TRBJ2-3, with D perhaps TRBD1 (6 bases). The germline gives CDR1 SGHRS, CDR2 YFSETQ. The CDR3 runs to 16 residues. Between the trimmed V and J ends, which lost 4 bases and 1 base, there was a span of 16 bases. CDR3 sequence: CASSPQGGEGTDTQYF. The CDR3 DNA reads as TGCGCCAGCAGCCCCCAAGGGGGAGAGGGCACAGATACGCAGTATTTT.

This clonotype was detected ten times or more. The chain combines TRBV20-1 with TRBJ2-2; 10 nucleotides agree with TRBD2. The CDR3 loop spans 15 amino acids. Germline V gene lookup returns CDR1 DFQATT and CDR2 SNEGSKA (reference sequence). V lost 4 bases to trimming and J lost 4 bases; unmatched junction nucleotides: 6. CDR3 region: CSATPSGSFTGELFF. The CDR3 region has the DNA TGCAGTGCTACCCCTAGCGGGAGTTTCACCGGGGAGCTGTTTTTT.

V gene TRBV25-1 combines with J gene TRBJ1-2; 9 bases align to TRBD1. The CDR3 is 16 residues long. V dropped 1 base and J dropped 3; count of bases not matched to a gene: 6. Germline V gene sequence: CDR1 MGHDK, CDR2 SYGVNS. The CDR3 sequence: CASSEWGQGTDYGYTF. Here the CDR3 DNA reads TGTGCCAGCAGTGAATGGGGACAGGGTACCGACTATGGCTACACCTTC.